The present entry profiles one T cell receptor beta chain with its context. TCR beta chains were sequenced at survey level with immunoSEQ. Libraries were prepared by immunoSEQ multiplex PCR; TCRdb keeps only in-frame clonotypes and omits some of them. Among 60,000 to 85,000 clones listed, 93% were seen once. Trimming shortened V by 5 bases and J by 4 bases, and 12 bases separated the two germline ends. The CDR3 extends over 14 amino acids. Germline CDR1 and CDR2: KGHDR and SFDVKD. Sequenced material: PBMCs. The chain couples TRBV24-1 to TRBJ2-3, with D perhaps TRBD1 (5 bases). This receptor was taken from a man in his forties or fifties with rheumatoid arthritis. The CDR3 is CATSGQGSADTQYF. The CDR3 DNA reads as TGTGCCACCAGTGGTCAGGGATCCGCAGATACGCAGTATTTT.